The text below deals with one T cell receptor (beta chain). The germline gives CDR1 SGHNT, CDR2 YYREEE (reference sequence). The CDR3 is 15 residues long. Trimming pared 0 bases from V and 7 bases from J, leaving 13 bases between. Clones were read by immunoSEQ multiplex PCR, and TCRdb kept only the in-frame ones, dropping some. The repertoire holds about 320,000 clones, with 89% as singletons. The data stem from a study of blood T cell repertoires in COVID-19. Study-wide background: From T cells, B-cell-depleted T cells, or PBMCs came the material, which was cDNA or gDNA.

Recovered status in Cohort 3 required two negative PCRs, clearance, or symptom resolution. This chain connects TRBV5-4 to TRBJ1-4, with D tentatively TRBD1 (5 bases). The receptor was derived from a man between 60 and 75 years old who had recovered from COVID-19. Source material: PBMCs or T cells enriched from blood (not recorded which). The CDR3 DNA reads TGTGCCAGCAGCTTGGTTGGCAGGGCCGGTGAAAAACTGTTTTTT. Its translation: CASSLVGRAGEKLFF.